The source of this T cell receptor (beta chain) is a study of patients and donors after allogeneic stem cell transplantation. MiXCR, applied by TCRdb to the RT-PCR reads, yields one record per CDR3 protein. The sample shows about 960,000 distinct CDR3 sequences, about 20% of them seen only once. The CDR3 extends over 14 amino acids. Germline V gene data show CDR1 as SQVTM and CDR2 as ANQGSEA. V shed 0 bases and J 4 bases; nucleotides not matched to a gene: 5. The rearrangement uses TRBV29-1 and TRBJ1-1; 7 bases fit TRBD1. This sequence originates from a human donor who was either an allogeneic HSCT recipient or a stem cell or donor lymphocyte infusion donor (not recorded which). It is not recorded whose cells these are; they may come from a transplant donor. The material sequenced was blood, either unsorted or a sorted T cell fraction (not recorded which). CDR3 in amino acids: CSVEDKQGFTEAFF. The CDR3 coding sequence is TGCAGCGTTGAAGATAAACAGGGGTTCACTGAAGCTTTCTTT.